This is a list of T cell receptor beta chains from one sample in a study of PD-L1 blockade in urothelial cancer. Method: immunoSEQ multiplex PCR; TCRdb's copy keeps in-frame clones and lacks some. The repertoire holds roughly 28,000 clones, 84% seen once, with around 3% in the top ten. Sequencing was performed on PBMCs, taken around atezolizumab (anti-PD-L1) treatment. The receptors derive from a man between 70 and 80 years old with urothelial cancer. Each CDR3 is given with its conserved first and last residue. D genes are given only for firm matches. The listing skips clone size in some rows; elsewhere it reads once, few, many or a size class.

TRBJ2-1 - TRBV20-1 once TGCAGTGCTACCAGGGCCAATGAGCAGTTCTTC CSATRANEQFF
TRBJ1-5 TRBD1 TRBV5-6 - TGTGCCAGCAGCTCCTCAACCGACAGGGGGTTTGCTCAGCCCCAGCATTTT CASSSSTDRGFAQPQHF
TRBJ2-7 - TRBV27 - TGTGCCAGCAGTGACCGGGGTTTTTACGAGCAGTACTTC CASSDRGFYEQYF
TRBJ2-5 TRBD2 TRBV4-2 - TGTGCCAGCAGCAAGACTAGCGGGAACCAAGAGACCCAGTACTTC CASSKTSGNQETQYF
TRBJ2-6 - TRBV30 - TGTGCCTGGAGTCGGGACATAGCCCTACCTGGGGCCAACGTCCTGACTTTC CAWSRDIALPGANVLTF
TRBJ2-1 - TRBV10-3 - TGTGCCATCAGTGAGTCGAAGCAACCCGAGCAGTTCTTC CAISESKQPEQFF
TRBJ2-1 TRBD1 TRBV11-3 - TGTGCCAGCAGCTTAGATACAGGGGCTGGCTACAATGAGCAGTTCTTC CASSLDTGAGYNEQFF
TRBJ1-2 TRBD1 TRBV5-1 - TGCGCCAGCAGCACGGGACAGGGAAACTATGGCTACACCTTC CASSTGQGNYGYTF
TRBJ2-6 TRBD1 TRBV18 few TGTGCCAGCTCACCCAACACACTAGAAACAGGGGCCTCGGGGGCCAACGTCCTGACTTTC CASSPNTLETGASGANVLTF
TRBJ1-6 TRBD1 TRBV30 - TGTGCCTGGAGTGTACAGGGGTATAATTCACCCCTCCACTTT CAWSVQGYNSPLHF
TRBJ1-2 TRBD1 TRBV7-2 - TGTGCCAGCAGCCCCGGGACAGGGGGCGCTGGCTACACCTTC CASSPGTGGAGYTF
TRBJ2-1 - TRBV20-1 - TGCAGTGTTGCCGGGAACAATGAGCAGTTCTTC CSVAGNNEQFF
TRBJ2-5 - TRBV6-1 - TGTGCCAGCAGCAGGGGCAGTACTAAAGAGACCCAGTACTTC CASSRGSTKETQYF
TRBJ2-3 TRBD2 TRBV7-6 - TGTGCCAGCAGCTTAGACCCAGCGGGGACTAGCACAGATACGCAGTATTTT CASSLDPAGTSTDTQYF
TRBJ1-1 - TRBV29-1 - TGCAGCACCCGAAGGTTTGTCTCGGGGTTAGAGACTGAAGCTTTCTTT CSTRRFVSGLETEAFF
TRBJ2-1 - TRBV4-2 - TGTGCCAGCAGCCAAGGAAGGCTAGCAGGAAATGAGCAGTTCTTC CASSQGRLAGNEQFF
TRBJ1-2 - TRBV9 - TGTGCCAGCAGCGTAGCTCGAGGGTCGAGGGGCTACACCTTC CASSVARGSRGYTF
TRBJ2-3 TRBD1 TRBV9 - TGTGCCAGCAGCGTAGGAACAGGGGGCACAGATACGCAGTATTTT CASSVGTGGTDTQYF
TRBJ1-1 - TRBV7-2 - TGTGCCAGCAGCACGCCAGGGCAGAACACTGAAGCTTTCTTT CASSTPGQNTEAFF
TRBJ2-2 - TRBV6-6 - TGTGCCAGCAGTTACGCCCCGACCCGGGACACCGGGGAGCTGTTTTTT CASSYAPTRDTGELFF
TRBJ2-7 TRBD1 TRBV5-1 - TGCGCCAGCAGCTATGGGACAGGGTCAAACGAGCAGTACTTC CASSYGTGSNEQYF
TRBJ2-1 TRBD2 TRBV5-1 - TGCGCCAGCAGTTTGTTAGCGGGGGCCTCCTACAATGAGCAGTTCTTC CASSLLAGASYNEQFF